The 32 T cell receptor beta chains reported below all come from one sample, sequenced in a study of T cell responses to AZD1222 COVID-19 vaccine. Sequencing was performed with immunoSEQ multiplex PCR; in TCRdb, only in-frame clones are kept and a portion is missing. Of over 110,000 clones listed, around nine tenths were seen once; the top ten hold 5.5%. The sample was peripheral blood, taken on day 0 of AZD1222 vaccination. The origin of the receptors is an adult in good health.

This chain links TRBV19 with TRBJ2-7; TRBD1 matches at 10 bases. V was clipped by 5 bases and J by 2 bases; unmatched bases: 3. The germline gives CDR1 LNHDA, CDR2 SQIVND (reference sequence). The CDR3 runs 14 residues. CDR3 sequence: CASSWGQGTYEQYF. The DNA for the CDR3 is TGTGCCAGTAGTTGGGGACAGGGGACCTACGAGCAGTACTTC.

The rearrangement joins TRBV10-3 to TRBJ1-6; 9 bases are shared with TRBD1. With 3 bases clipped from V and 7 bases from J, the junction kept 7 bases outside the gene matches. This CDR3 is built from 16 residues. In germline, CDR1 is ENHRY, CDR2 SYGVKD. The CDR3 sequence is CAISEFLGQGNSPLHF. Written as DNA, the CDR3 is TGTGCCATCAGTGAATTTTTGGGACAGGGAAATTCACCCCTCCACTTT.

The J gene is TRBJ2-3, the V gene TRBV28; 8 nucleotides line up with TRBD2. The CDR3 sequence is 14 residues long. Germline-derived CDR1 and CDR2 are MDHEN and SYDVKM. Trimming cost V 8 bases and J 2 bases; bases outside gene matches: 6. The chain's CDR3 is CASHSSGHTDTQYF. Written as DNA, the CDR3 is TGTGCCAGCCATTCTAGCGGGCACACAGATACGCAGTATTTT.

The rearrangement joins TRBV6-2 or TRBV6-3 to TRBJ2-5; 7 positions match TRBD1. CDR3 length equals 15 residues. V trimming: 4 bases; J trimming: 1 base; junction bases outside the gene matches: 6. CDR1 is MNHEY, CDR2 SVGEGT, per germline. CDR3 sequence reads: CASSLTSGGQETQYF. As DNA, the CDR3 is TGTGCCAGCAGTTTAACCTCAGGGGGCCAAGAGACCCAGTACTTC.

This chain links TRBV19 with TRBJ1-1; no definite D call. This CDR3 spans 14 amino acids. CDR1 LNHDA and CDR2 SQIVND come from the germline V gene (reference sequence). Trimming removed 3 bases from V and 1 base from J, with 9 bases in between. The CDR3 sequence: CASSIARGNTEAFF. CDR3 bases: TGTGCCAGTAGTATTGCGCGAGGGAACACTGAAGCTTTCTTT.

This clone was counted only a few times. The chain links TRBV11-1 to TRBJ2-7, with TRBD2 as a possible D gene (6 bases). Trimming took off 5 bases at V and 2 bases at J, with 16 bases between the two ends. The CDR3 loop spans 15 amino acids. Germline V gene lookup returns CDR1 SGHAT and CDR2 FQDESV (reference sequence). The CDR3 spells CASSNRAGLTYEQYF. DNA of the CDR3: TGTGCCAGCAGCAACCGAGCGGGTTTAACCTACGAGCAGTACTTC.

The sample holds one count of this clone. CDR3 loop: CASSLLLTSGGSNSPLHF. Written as DNA, the CDR3 is TGTGCCAGCAGCTTACTATTAACCTCGGGGGGCTCTAATTCACCCCTCCACTTT. J is TRBJ1-6 and V is TRBV7-2; a possible D gene is TRBD1 (6 bases). The length of the CDR3 is 18 residues. The germline V gene has CDR1 SGHTA and CDR2 FQGNSA. V was cut by 2 bases and J by 6 bases, with 20 bases left in between.

This sequence joins TRBV2 and TRBJ1-5; a weak D match, TRBD1 (6 bases). From germline, CDR1 is SNHLY and CDR2 FYNNEI. This CDR3 is built from 14 residues. V was clipped by 0 bases and J by 10 bases, with 13 bases between them. The DNA for the CDR3 is TGTGCCAGCAGTGAAGCCCGGGGGCGAAGTCCCCAGCATTTT. Its protein is CASSEARGRSPQHF.

V gene TRBV27 combines with J gene TRBJ2-7, with D possibly called TRBD1 or TRBD2 (5 bases each). There are 15 residues in the CDR3. V was cut by 2 bases and J by 7 bases, with 18 bases left in between. Germline V gene lookup returns CDR1 MNHEY and CDR2 SMNVEV (reference sequence). The CDR3 DNA sequence: TGTGCCAGCAGTTTAAGGGGCGGACTCCCTCGGGAGCAGTACTTC. It encodes CASSLRGGLPREQYF.

The chain is built from TRBV28 and TRBJ1-4, with 7 bases identical to TRBD1. The V gene end was trimmed by 3 bases and the J gene end by 4 bases; junction bases not matched to a gene: 5. In germline, CDR1 is MDHEN, CDR2 SYDVKM. This CDR3 contains 15 residues. Written as DNA, the CDR3 is TGTGCCAGCAGTTTTTCACAGGGGATTAATGAAAAACTGTTTTTT. It yields the protein CASSFSQGINEKLFF.

The V gene is TRBV7-6, the J gene TRBJ2-7; 11 bases match TRBD2. V was clipped by 4 bases and J by 4 bases; unmatched bases: 6. The length of the CDR3 is 15 residues. CDR1 is SGHVS, CDR2 FNYEAQ, per germline. The CDR3 DNA is TGTGCCAGCAGCTCTGGGACTAGCGGATATTACGAGCAGTACTTC. Translating it yields CASSSGTSGYYEQYF. The full variable domain, its missing parts supplied by reference TRBV7-6 and TRBJ2-7, is GAGVSQSPRYKVTKRGQDVALRCDPISGHVSLYWYRQALGQGPEFLTYFNYEAQQDKSGLPNDRFSAERPEGSISTLTIQRTEQRDSAMYRCASSSGTSGYYEQYFGPGTRLTVT.

This clone appeared once. The chain links TRBV5-1 to TRBJ2-7, with TRBD2 matching 10 bases. V was pared by 4 bases and J by 0 bases, with 7 bases of the junction left unmatched. Germline values: CDR1 SGHRS, CDR2 YFSETQ. This CDR3 comprises 16 residues. The CDR3 region has the DNA TGCGCCAGCAGCCGGGCCCCTAGCGGGAGCTCCTACGAGCAGTACTTC. This translates into CASSRAPSGSSYEQYF.

The rearrangement links TRBV2 to TRBJ1-2; 9 bases map to TRBD1. The CDR3 loop spans 18 amino acids. V shed 1 base and J 1 base; nucleotides not matched to a gene: 10. Germline CDR1 and CDR2: SNHLY and FYNNEI. CDR3 region: CASSEGSGDRADNYGYTF. In DNA, the CDR3 is TGTGCCAGCAGTGAAGGAAGTGGGGACAGGGCGGATAACTATGGCTACACCTTC.

This chain links TRBV24-1 with TRBJ2-3; perhaps TRBD2 as D (6 bases). The CDR3 covers 16 residues. Trimming removed 1 base at V and 1 base at J, with 11 bases between. The germline gives CDR1 KGHDR, CDR2 SFDVKD. The CDR3 loop is CATSDLSGFGTDTQYF. CDR3 DNA sequence: TGTGCCACCAGTGATTTAAGCGGGTTTGGCACAGATACGCAGTATTTT.

This chain links TRBV6-6 with TRBJ1-5, with D possibly matching TRBD1 (5 bases). This CDR3 spans 16 amino acids. CDR1 is MNHNY, CDR2 SVGAGI, per germline (reference sequence). Trimming took 0 bases from V and 6 from J, leaving 15 bases between them. CDR3: CASSYSPAGLSQPQHF. The CDR3 DNA reads TGTGCCAGCAGTTACTCGCCGGCAGGGTTAAGTCAGCCCCAGCATTTT.

The chain has TRBV14 and TRBJ2-7, with D unclear. CDR1 and CDR2 from the germline V gene are SGHDN and FVKESK. Trimming removed 0 bases at V and 3 bases at J, with 12 bases between. The CDR3 loop spans 15 amino acids. CDR3 amino acids: CASSQDVGDYYEQYF. For the CDR3, the DNA is TGTGCCAGCAGCCAAGATGTAGGAGATTACTACGAGCAGTACTTC.

The rearrangement joins TRBV4-3 to TRBJ2-7; D possibly matches TRBD1 or TRBD2 (7 bases each). The CDR3 length is 13 residues. Per the germline V gene, CDR1 is LGHNA and CDR2 is YSLEER. V was pared by 4 bases and J by 7 bases, with 14 bases between. CDR3 DNA: TGCGCCAGCAGCCCCAGGGAGGGGGCGGAGCAGTACTTC. This encodes CASSPREGAEQYF.

The genes are TRBV6-6 and TRBJ2-1; 9 bases match TRBD1. Losses at the gene ends were 6 bases for V and 12 bases for J; bases not matched to a gene: 15. The CDR3 contains 15 residues. The V gene's germline CDR1 is MNHNY and CDR2 SVGAGI (reference sequence). For the CDR3, the DNA is TGTGCCAGCAGCCCGGGACAGGGCCCTTTGGAGGGGCAGTTCTTC. Translating it yields CASSPGQGPLEGQFF.

The chain uses TRBV15 and TRBJ2-2, with unresolved D. This CDR3 comprises 15 residues. CDR1 and CDR2 (germline): LNHNV, YYDKDF (reference sequence). V was cut by 5 bases and J by 1 base, with 11 bases left in between. CDR3 nucleotide sequence: TGTGCCACCAGCCCAGATCTGGGGAACACCGGGGAGCTGTTTTTT. Protein sequence: CATSPDLGNTGELFF.

This clone appeared a single time. The V call is TRBV27, the J call TRBJ2-1, with D hard to call. CDR1 MNHEY and CDR2 SMNVEV come from the germline V gene (reference sequence). V lost 4 bases to trimming and J lost 8 bases, with 9 bases between them. The CDR3 consists of 12 residues. The CDR3 DNA reads as TGTGCCAGCAGTTCCCCCCCGGATGAGCAGTTCTTC. It specifies CASSSPPDEQFF.

The rearrangement uses TRBV24-1 and TRBJ1-5, with a tentative D call TRBD1 (5 bases). In germline, CDR1 is KGHDR, CDR2 SFDVKD. V was pared by 2 bases and J by 9 bases, with 16 bases between. The length of the CDR3 is 15 residues. The CDR3 sequence: CATSDSQGPPVPQHF. CDR3 DNA sequence: TGTGCCACCAGTGATTCCCAGGGCCCACCGGTGCCCCAGCATTTT.

The chain joins TRBV30 to TRBJ1-6; no firm D call. The V gene lost 2 bases and the J gene lost 1 base, with 12 bases spanning the gap. The CDR3 runs 16 residues. The germline V gene has CDR1 GTSNPN and CDR2 SVGIG (reference sequence). The CDR3 region has the DNA TGTGCCTGGAGTCGGGGTTCTCTTTCCTATAATTCACCCCTCCACTTT. Amino acids: CAWSRGSLSYNSPLHF.

The chain joins TRBV11-3 to TRBJ1-4, with D uncertain. Germline V gene data show CDR1 as SGHNT and CDR2 as YENEEA. This CDR3 region has 11 residues. V was shortened by 7 bases and J by 8 bases, with 8 bases between the two germline ends. The CDR3 region is CASTRGEKLFF. Here the CDR3 DNA reads TGTGCCAGCACCCGAGGAGAAAAACTGTTTTTT.

This chain uses TRBV5-1 with TRBJ2-7; tentative D call: TRBD2 (6 bases). The CDR3 runs to 14 residues. With 0 bases removed from V and 5 bases from J, the gap between germline ends came to 12 bases. The germline CDR1 and CDR2 sequences are SGHRS and YFSETQ. CDR3 amino acids: CASSLVGGNDEQYF. In DNA form, the CDR3 reads TGCGCCAGCAGCTTGGTTGGGGGGAACGACGAGCAGTACTTC.

This chain uses TRBV6-5 with TRBJ1-6; tentative D call: TRBD1 (6 bases). The V gene's germline CDR1 is MNHEY and CDR2 SVGAGI. The CDR3 spans 14 residues. Trimming cost V 6 bases and J 4 bases, with 10 bases left between them. The CDR3, as DNA: TGTGCCAGCAGGTCACAGGGTTATAATTCACCCCTCCACTTT. Translating it yields CASRSQGYNSPLHF.

The sample holds one count of this clone. The rearrangement links TRBV30 to TRBJ1-1; TRBD1 matches 7 bases. CDR1 and CDR2 (germline): GTSNPN, SVGIG (reference sequence). The CDR3 covers 13 residues. After removal of 1 base from V and 4 bases from J, the junction contained 3 bases not matched to a gene. CDR3 bases: TGTGCCTGGAGTGGACAGGGAGGCACTGAAGCTTTCTTT. Its protein is CAWSGQGGTEAFF. Full variable domain (outside the CDR3, taken from reference TRBV30 and TRBJ1-1): SQTIHQWPATLVQPVGSPLSLECTVEGTSNPNLYWYRQAAGRGLQLLFYSVGIGQISSEVPQNLSASRPQDRQFILSSKKLLLSDSGFYLCAWSGQGGTEAFFGQGTRLTVV.

This clone was seen repeatedly, ten times or more. This rearrangement joins TRBV27 to TRBJ1-6, with no clear D. The CDR3 is 15 residues long. Trimming removed 5 bases from V and 4 bases from J, with 12 bases in between. CDR1 is MNHEY and CDR2 is SMNVEV in the germline V gene (reference sequence). CDR3 protein: CASSTPGGYNSPLHF. Written as DNA, the CDR3 is TGTGCCAGCAGTACCCCCGGAGGGTATAATTCACCCCTCCACTTT.

V gene TRBV28 combines with J gene TRBJ1-1; no firm D call. The V gene lost 3 bases and the J gene lost 1 base, with 6 bases spanning the gap. Germline V CDR1 and CDR2: MDHEN, SYDVKM. The CDR3 spans 13 residues. The CDR3 DNA follows: TGTGCCAGCAGTTTTAACCGGAACACTGAAGCTTTCTTT. This sequence encodes CASSFNRNTEAFF.

J is TRBJ2-1 and V is TRBV5-5, with 12 bases matching TRBD2. Per germline, CDR1 SGHKS and CDR2 YYEKEE (reference sequence). After removal of 2 bases from V and 5 bases from J, the junction contained 2 bases not matched to a gene. The length of the CDR3 is 15 residues. As DNA, the CDR3 is TGTGCCAGCAGCTTTCTAGCGGGAGGGAACAATGAGCAGTTCTTC. Translating it yields CASSFLAGGNNEQFF.

V gene TRBV18 combines with J gene TRBJ1-1, with TRBD1 as a possible D gene (5 bases). From germline, CDR1 is KGHSH and CDR2 LQKENI. The CDR3 length is 14 residues. Trimming left V 7 bases short and J 5 bases short, with 17 bases between. CDR3 residues: CASFPGGGRTEAFF. CDR3 nucleotides: TGTGCCAGCTTCCCTGGGGGGGGTCGGACTGAAGCTTTCTTT.

J is TRBJ2-3 and V is TRBV7-2; D might be TRBD1 or TRBD2, each matching 5 bases. The V and J ends lost 2 bases and 4 bases respectively, with 13 bases between them. CDR1 and CDR2 from the germline V gene are SGHTA and FQGNSA. CDR3 size: 15 residues. CDR3 coding DNA: TGTGCCAGCAGCTTAAATCGGGGCTTGCCAGATACGCAGTATTTT. Amino acid sequence: CASSLNRGLPDTQYF.

The CDR3 DNA sequence: TGTGCCAGCAGTTACCGACTGGAAACCGGGGAGCTGTTTTTT. It is translated as CASSYRLETGELFF. V and J are TRBV6-2 or TRBV6-3 and TRBJ2-2; D is undetermined. V was clipped by 2 bases and J by 5 bases, with 9 bases between them. Germline CDR1 is MNHEY and CDR2 is SVGEGT. CDR3 length: 14 amino acids.